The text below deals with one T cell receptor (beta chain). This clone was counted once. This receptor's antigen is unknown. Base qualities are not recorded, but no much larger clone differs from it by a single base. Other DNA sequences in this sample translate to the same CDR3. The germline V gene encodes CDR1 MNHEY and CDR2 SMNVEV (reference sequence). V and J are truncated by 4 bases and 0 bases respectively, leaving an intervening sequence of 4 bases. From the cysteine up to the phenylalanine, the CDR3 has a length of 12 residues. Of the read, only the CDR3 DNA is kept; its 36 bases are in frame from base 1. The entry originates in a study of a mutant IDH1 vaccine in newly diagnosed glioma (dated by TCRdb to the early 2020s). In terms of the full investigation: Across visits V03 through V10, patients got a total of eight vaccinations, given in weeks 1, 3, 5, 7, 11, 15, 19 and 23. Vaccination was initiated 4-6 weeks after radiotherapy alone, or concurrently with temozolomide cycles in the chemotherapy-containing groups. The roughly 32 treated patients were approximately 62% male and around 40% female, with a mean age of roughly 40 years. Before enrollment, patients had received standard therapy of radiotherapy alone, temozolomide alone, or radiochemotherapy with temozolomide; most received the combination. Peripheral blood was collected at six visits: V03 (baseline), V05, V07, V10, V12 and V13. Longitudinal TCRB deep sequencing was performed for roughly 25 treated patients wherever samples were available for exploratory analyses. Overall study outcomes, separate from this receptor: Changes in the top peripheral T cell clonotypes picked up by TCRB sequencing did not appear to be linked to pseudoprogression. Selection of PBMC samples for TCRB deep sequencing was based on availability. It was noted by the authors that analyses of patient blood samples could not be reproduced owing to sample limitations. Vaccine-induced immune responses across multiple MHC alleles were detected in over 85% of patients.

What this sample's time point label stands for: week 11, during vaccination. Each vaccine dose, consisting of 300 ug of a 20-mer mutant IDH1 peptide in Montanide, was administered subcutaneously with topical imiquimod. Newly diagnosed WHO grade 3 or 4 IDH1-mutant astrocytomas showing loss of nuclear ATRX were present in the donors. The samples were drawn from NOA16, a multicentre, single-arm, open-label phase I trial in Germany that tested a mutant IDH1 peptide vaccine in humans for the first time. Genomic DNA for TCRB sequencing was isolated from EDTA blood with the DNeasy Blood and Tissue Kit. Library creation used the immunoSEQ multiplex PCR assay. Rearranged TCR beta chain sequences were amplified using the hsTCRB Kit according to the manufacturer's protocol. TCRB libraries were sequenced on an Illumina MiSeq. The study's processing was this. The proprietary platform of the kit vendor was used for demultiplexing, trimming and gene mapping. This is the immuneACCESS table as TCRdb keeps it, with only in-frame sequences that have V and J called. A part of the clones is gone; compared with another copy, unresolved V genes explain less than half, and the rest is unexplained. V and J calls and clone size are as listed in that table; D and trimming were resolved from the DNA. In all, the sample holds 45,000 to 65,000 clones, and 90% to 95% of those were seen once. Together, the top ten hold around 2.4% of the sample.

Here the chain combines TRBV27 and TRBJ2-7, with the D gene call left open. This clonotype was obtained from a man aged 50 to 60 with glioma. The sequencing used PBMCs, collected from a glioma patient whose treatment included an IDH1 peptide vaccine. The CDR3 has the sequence CASSSSSYEQYF. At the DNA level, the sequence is TGTGCCAGCAGTTCCTCCTCCTACGAGCAGTACTTC.